The 16 T cell receptor beta chains in this list originate from one sample, sequenced in a study of T-cell memory formation after mild COVID-19. From the 5' RACE reads, TCRdb called clonotypes with MiXCR, one entry per CDR3 protein. The sample carries hundreds of thousands of distinct CDR3 sequences, approximately 21% recorded once. Sequencing was carried out using PBMCs or a T cell subset sorted from them (not recorded which). The origin of the receptors is an adult woman who had mild COVID-19 (a few samples of this study predate the infection). Cell type and time point are not known.

This clonotype was picked up a small number of times. The chain links TRBV5-4 to TRBJ2-3, with a possible D match to TRBD2 (5 bases). The CDR3 totals 16 residues. CDR1 and CDR2 (germline): SGHNT, YYREEE (reference sequence). The V and J ends lost 0 bases and 3 bases respectively, with 14 bases between them. This CDR3 reads CASSLGLQVETDTQYF. CDR3 in DNA: TGTGCCAGCAGCTTGGGACTACAAGTAGAGACAGATACGCAGTATTTT.

This clonotype has only a few counts. The chain recombines TRBV6-5 with TRBJ2-7; TRBD2 matches at 9 bases. The junction had 13 bases not matched to a gene; V was cut back by 7 bases and J by 3 bases. This CDR3 is built from 16 residues. CDR1 is MNHEY and CDR2 is SVGAGI in the germline V gene. Here the CDR3 reads CASTSEFASGNYEQYF. DNA of the CDR3: TGTGCCAGCACGTCAGAATTCGCTAGCGGGAACTACGAGCAGTACTTC.

In this sample, this clonotype turned up many times. V usage is TRBV7-8 and J usage is TRBJ2-1; a possible D gene is TRBD1 (6 bases). The CDR3 contains 15 residues. Germline lookup yields CDR1 SGHVS and CDR2 FQNEAQ. Between the trimmed V and J ends, which lost 5 bases and 1 base, there was a span of 12 bases. In DNA form, the CDR3 reads TGTGCCAGCAGCCCCCGCAGGGGATCCTACAATGAGCAGTTCTTC. The encoded protein is CASSPRRGSYNEQFF.

V gene TRBV12-3 or TRBV12-4 combines with J gene TRBJ2-3; 9 bases fit TRBD2. V lost 6 bases and J lost 0; bases outside the gene matches: 4. The CDR3 spans 15 residues. The CDR3 is CASSRGGVSTDTQYF. The CDR3 nucleotides are TGTGCCAGCAGCCGCGGGGGGGTGAGCACAGATACGCAGTATTTT.

The chain links TRBV7-3 to TRBJ2-7, with 7 bases matching TRBD2. Per germline, CDR1 SGHTA and CDR2 FQGTGA. This CDR3 region has 15 residues. The V segment lost 2 bases and the J segment 2 bases; nucleotides outside the gene matches: 6. CDR3 residues: CASSLEPSGAYEQYF. CDR3 nucleotides: TGTGCCAGCAGCTTAGAGCCTAGCGGAGCCTACGAGCAGTACTTC.

There are many counts of this clonotype. This chain joins TRBV7-2 and TRBJ2-3; 9 positions agree with TRBD2. Trimming cost V 1 base and J 0 bases; bases outside gene matches: 8. CDR3 length equals 18 residues. The germline V gene encodes CDR1 SGHTA and CDR2 FQGNSA. DNA of the CDR3: TGTGCCAGCAGCTTAGTACTAGCGGGCTTTTATAGCACAGATACGCAGTATTTT. Translated: CASSLVLAGFYSTDTQYF.

V and J are TRBV6-5 and TRBJ2-3; no clear D. CDR1 and CDR2 from the germline V gene are MNHEY and SVGAGI. V lost 5 bases and J lost 3, with 9 bases in between. The CDR3 consists of 13 residues. The CDR3 is CASSGGLTDTQYF. DNA of the CDR3: TGTGCCAGCAGTGGTGGGTTGACAGATACGCAGTATTTT.

V is TRBV20-1 and J is TRBJ1-2; tentative D call: TRBD1 (5 bases). In germline, CDR1 is DFQATT, CDR2 SNEGSKA (reference sequence). The V end was cut by 5 bases, the J end by 3 bases, with 10 bases between. The CDR3 length is 12 residues. CDR3 in amino acids: CSALTVDYGYTF. In DNA form, the CDR3 reads TGCAGTGCTTTGACAGTCGACTATGGCTACACCTTC.

This clonotype was counted only a few times. This chain connects TRBV5-1 to TRBJ2-1; TRBD2 matches 12 bases. The CDR3 totals 17 residues. With 4 bases clipped from V and 3 bases from J, the junction kept 8 bases outside the gene matches. Germline V gene lookup returns CDR1 SGHRS and CDR2 YFSETQ. The CDR3 nucleotides are TGCGCCAGCAGCCTTTGGACTAGCGGGGACGACTACAATGAGCAGTTCTTC. This translates into CASSLWTSGDDYNEQFF.

The J gene is TRBJ2-7, the V gene TRBV28; the match to TRBD1 covers 8 bases. The CDR3 contains 15 residues. Germline CDR1 MDHEN, CDR2 SYDVKM. The V segment lost 4 bases and the J segment 4 bases; nucleotides outside the gene matches: 9. The CDR3 DNA is TGTGCCAGCAGTTCCCCTCGACAGGGGACGTACGAGCAGTACTTC. Translated: CASSSPRQGTYEQYF.

The table lists this clonotype with a few counts. V usage is TRBV7-9 and J usage is TRBJ1-6, with D unclear. The CDR3 totals 12 residues. V lost 4 bases to trimming and J lost 5 bases, with 3 bases between them. The germline V gene encodes CDR1 SEHNR and CDR2 FQNEAQ (reference sequence). The CDR3 region is CASSSDNSPLHF. The CDR3 DNA sequence: TGTGCCAGCAGCTCAGATAATTCACCCCTCCACTTT.

The CDR3 loop reads CAISRDREKLFF. For the CDR3, the DNA is TGTGCCATCAGCCGAGACAGGGAAAAACTGTTTTTT. The chain carries TRBV10-3 and TRBJ1-4; D perhaps matches TRBD1 (6 bases). CDR1 ENHRY and CDR2 SYGVKD come from the germline V gene. This CDR3 comprises 12 residues. The ends were cut back, 6 bases at V and 8 bases at J, with 10 bases in the middle.

The CDR3 is CASSIRHLEQTHGYNEQFF. The CDR3 nucleotides are TGTGCCAGTAGTATACGACATTTAGAACAGACGCACGGTTACAATGAGCAGTTCTTC. V usage is TRBV19 and J usage is TRBJ2-1; D is unresolved. In germline, CDR1 is LNHDA, CDR2 SQIVND (reference sequence). The CDR3 consists of 19 residues. With 2 bases removed from V and 4 bases from J, the gap between germline ends came to 24 bases. The entire variable domain, with the rest obtained from reference TRBV19 and TRBJ2-1, is as follows: DGGITQSPKYLFRKEGQNVTLSCEQNLNHDAMYWYRQDPGQGLRLIYYSQIVNDFQKGDIAEGYSVSREKKESFPLTVTSAQKNPTAFYLCASSIRHLEQTHGYNEQFFGPGTRLTVL.

The chain carries TRBV4-1 and TRBJ2-7; 9 nucleotides line up with TRBD1. The CDR3 is made up of 16 amino acids. CDR1 is MGHRA and CDR2 is YSYEKL in the germline V gene. Germline trimming cut 4 bases from V and 5 bases from J; bases unmatched to any gene: 12. The CDR3 protein is CASSPPPGTGPHEQYF. The CDR3 DNA is TGCGCCAGCAGCCCTCCCCCCGGGACAGGGCCCCACGAGCAGTACTTC.

This clonotype was counted many times. This sequence joins TRBV27 and TRBJ1-1; D uncertain. Germline V lookup: CDR1 MNHEY, CDR2 SMNVEV (reference sequence). The CDR3 is made up of 14 amino acids. The V gene lost 0 bases and the J gene lost 0 bases, with 5 bases spanning the gap. Written as DNA, the CDR3 is TGTGCCAGCAGTTTATCAAGACTGAACACTGAAGCTTTCTTT. It translates to CASSLSRLNTEAFF.

Points on this clonotype: One end of the junction does not line up with germline, which may come from a read error. The J gene is TRBJ1-2, the V gene TRBV5-4; TRBD1 aligns across 9 bases. Looked up from germline, CDR1 is SGHNT and CDR2 is YYREEE (reference sequence). The CDR3 contains 13 residues. This chain's CDR3 is CASSDWDRVGFLF. CDR3 coding DNA: TGTGCCAGCAGCGACTGGGACAGGGTCGGCTTCCTGTTC.